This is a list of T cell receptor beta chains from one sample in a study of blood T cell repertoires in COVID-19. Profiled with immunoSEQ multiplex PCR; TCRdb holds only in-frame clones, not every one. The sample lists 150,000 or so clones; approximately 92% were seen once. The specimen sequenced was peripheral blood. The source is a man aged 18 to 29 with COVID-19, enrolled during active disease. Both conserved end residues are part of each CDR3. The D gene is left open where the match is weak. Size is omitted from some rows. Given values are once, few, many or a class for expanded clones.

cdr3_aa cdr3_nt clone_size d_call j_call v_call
CASSFSGLLPYEQYF TGTGCCAGCAGTTTCTCGGGACTACTTCCCTACGAGCAGTACTTC - TRBD2 TRBJ2-7 TRBV28
CASSLGQGANQNSPLHF TGTGCCAGCAGTTTGGGACAGGGGGCAAATCAGAATTCACCCCTCCACTTT - TRBD1 TRBJ1-6 TRBV28
CASSPSLPQHF TGTGCCAGCAGCCCCTCGTTACCCCAGCATTTT - - TRBJ1-5 TRBV28
CASSLTQGQQQYF TGTGCCAGCAGTTTAACACAGGGACAGCAGCAGTACTTC - TRBD1 TRBJ2-7 TRBV27
CASSPTFNSPLHF TGTGCCAGCAGCCCTACTTTTAATTCACCCCTCCACTTT - - TRBJ1-6 TRBV7-3
CASSQSTDEKLLF TGTGCCAGCAGCCAGTCGACAGATGAAAAACTGCTTTTT - - TRBJ1-4 TRBV3-1/TRBV3-2
CASSEYREQYF TGTGCCAGCAGTGAATATCGGGAGCAGTACTTC - - TRBJ2-7 TRBV6-1
CASSLGGTGGTDTQYF TGTGCCAGCAGCTTAGGCGGGACAGGGGGAACAGATACGCAGTATTTT - TRBD1 TRBJ2-3 TRBV7-7
CASSQDFQGLFF TGCGCCAGCAGCCAAGACTTCCAGGGCCTGTTTTTT - - TRBJ1-4 TRBV4-1
CASSLLYGELFF TGTGCCAGCAGCTTGCTGTACGGGGAGCTGTTTTTT - - TRBJ2-2 TRBV5-8
CATAEWEGYEQFF TGTGCCACCGCCGAGTGGGAGGGTTATGAGCAGTTCTTC - TRBD2 TRBJ2-1 TRBV19
CASSQYELSTDTQYF TGCGCCAGCAGCCAATACGAACTGAGCACAGATACGCAGTATTTT - - TRBJ2-3 TRBV4-3
CAAGTGITDTQYF TGTGCAGCCGGTACGGGGATCACAGATACGCAGTATTTT - - TRBJ2-3 TRBV15
CASSTYRQYNSPLHF TGTGCCAGCAGTACCTACCGACAGTATAATTCACCCCTCCACTTT once - TRBJ1-6 TRBV27
CASSYTGLAGYNEQFF TGTGCCAGCAGTTACACAGGACTAGCGGGGTACAATGAGCAGTTCTTC - TRBD2 TRBJ2-1 TRBV6-5
CASSVFRNSNQPQHF TGTGCCAGCAGTGTCTTCAGGAATAGCAATCAGCCCCAGCATTTT few - TRBJ1-5 TRBV2
CAWSLGTSGTNEQYF TGTGCCTGGAGTCTGGGAACTAGCGGTACCAACGAGCAGTACTTC - TRBD2 TRBJ2-7 TRBV30
CASSPGTGTTAKNIQYF TGTGCCAGTAGTCCCGGGACAGGGACCACAGCCAAAAACATTCAGTACTTC - TRBD1 TRBJ2-4 TRBV19
CASSLAGGNSYEQYF TGTGCCAGCAGCTTAGCGGGCGGGAACTCCTACGAGCAGTACTTC - - TRBJ2-7 TRBV7-2
CASSQTDRADGYTF TGTGCCAGCAGCCAAACTGACAGGGCGGATGGCTACACCTTC - TRBD1 TRBJ1-2 TRBV3-1/TRBV3-2
CASSPYGTDEQYF TGTGCCAGCAGCCCATACGGGACAGACGAGCAGTACTTC - TRBD1 TRBJ2-7 TRBV7-2
CASSSGQGRSPLHF TGTGCCAGCAGTTCTGGACAGGGGAGGTCACCCCTCCACTTT - TRBD1 TRBJ1-6 TRBV6-5
CASSLGSLPQHF TGTGCCAGCAGCTTAGGGTCGTTGCCCCAGCATTTT once - TRBJ1-5 TRBV13
CASSYLRELNTEAFF TGTGCCAGCAGTTACCTCAGGGAACTGAACACTGAAGCTTTCTTT - - TRBJ1-1 TRBV6-5
CASSLSRATDTQYF TGCGCCAGCAGCTTGTCGAGGGCCACAGATACGCAGTATTTT - - TRBJ2-3 TRBV5-1
CASSQYRNTEAFF TGTGCCAGCAGCCAGTACAGAAACACTGAAGCTTTCTTT - - TRBJ1-1 TRBV7-2
CAIGVDTQYF TGTGCCATCGGAGTAGATACGCAGTATTTT - - TRBJ2-3 TRBV10-3
CASSREATNEKLLF TGTGCCAGCAGCCGCGAAGCAACTAATGAAAAACTGCTTTTT - - TRBJ1-4 TRBV4-2
CASSFWAIGTLQDEQFF TGTGCCAGCAGTTTTTGGGCCATAGGCACTCTACAGGATGAGCAGTTCTTC - - TRBJ2-1 TRBV28
CASSLRAGGGTGELFF TGTGCCAGCAGCTTAAGAGCGGGAGGGGGCACCGGGGAGCTGTTTTTT - TRBD2 TRBJ2-2 TRBV7-3
CASSQDRASGSAKFF TGTGCCAGCAGCCAAGATCGGGCTAGCGGGAGTGCAAAGTTCTTC - TRBD2 TRBJ2-1 TRBV3-1/TRBV3-2
CAISEYRENEQFF TGTGCCATCAGTGAATACAGGGAGAATGAGCAGTTCTTC - - TRBJ2-1 TRBV10-3
CASPGGGRGDAPRYEQYF TGTGCCAGCCCCGGAGGGGGGAGGGGCGATGCTCCTAGGTACGAGCAGTACTTC - - TRBJ2-7 TRBV7-9
CASSRRLGSSYNEQFF TGTGCCAGCAGTAGGAGACTGGGGAGCTCCTACAATGAGCAGTTCTTC - - TRBJ2-1 TRBV25-1
CASSLGPSGEQFF TGTGCCAGCAGTTTAGGTCCGAGCGGGGAGCAGTTCTTC once - TRBJ2-1 TRBV27
CAWSFQSGQGSYNSPLHF TGTGCCTGGAGTTTCCAATCGGGACAGGGATCCTATAATTCACCCCTCCACTTT - TRBD1 TRBJ1-6 TRBV30
CSVDSRDRLNGYTF TGCAGCGTTGATTCCCGGGACAGGCTGAATGGCTACACCTTC once TRBD1 TRBJ1-2 TRBV29-1
CASSARLAGAVGKTQYF TGTGCCAGCAGCGCCCGACTAGCGGGAGCGGTCGGAAAGACCCAGTACTTC - TRBD2 TRBJ2-5 TRBV7-8
CASSKVQREGYNEQFF TGTGCCAGCAGCAAAGTTCAGCGGGAGGGCTACAATGAGCAGTTCTTC - - TRBJ2-1 TRBV21-1
CASNLTGIICEKLLF TGTGCCAGCAACCTAACAGGGATCATTTGTGAAAAACTGCTTTTT - - TRBJ1-4 TRBV28
CAWRPGLAGGPKTYEQYF TGTGCCTGGAGACCGGGACTAGCGGGAGGGCCCAAAACCTACGAGCAGTACTTC - TRBD2 TRBJ2-7 TRBV30
CASSLSTTYEQYF TGTGCCAGCAGTTTATCAACAACCTACGAGCAGTACTTC - - TRBJ2-7 TRBV28
CASSKGIIGDTSGNQPQHF TGTGCCAGTAGTAAGGGGATTATAGGGGACACTTCAGGCAATCAGCCCCAGCATTTT - - TRBJ1-5 TRBV19
CASFQREGRTGELFF TGTGCCAGCTTCCAGCGGGAGGGCAGGACGGGGGAGCTGTTTTTT - TRBD2 TRBJ2-2 TRBV2
CASSQDDGKRLSSYNEQFF TGTGCCAGCAGCCAAGATGATGGAAAGCGCCTGAGCTCCTACAATGAGCAGTTCTTC - - TRBJ2-1 TRBV14
CASSQDTRTPGTQYF TGCGCCAGCAGCCAAGATACACGGACCCCGGGGACGCAGTATTTT - - TRBJ2-3 TRBV4-3
CATSRLPLAGGKVDTQYF TGTGCCACCAGCAGACTGCCACTAGCGGGAGGAAAGGTAGATACGCAGTATTTT - TRBD2 TRBJ2-3 TRBV15
CASSLGHLNTGELFF TGTGCCAGCAGCCTGGGACATCTGAACACCGGGGAGCTGTTTTTT once - TRBJ2-2 TRBV11-3
CASSLFLGDYEQYF TGTGCCAGCAGTTTATTTTTAGGGGACTACGAGCAGTACTTC - - TRBJ2-7 TRBV27
CASSQGRAGRYEQYF TGTGCCAGCAGCCAGGGCCGGGCAGGGCGCTACGAGCAGTACTTC - - TRBJ2-7 TRBV7-2
CASSQGAPGAGQPQHF TGCGCCAGCAGCCAAGGGGCCCCGGGAGCAGGACAGCCCCAGCATTTT once - TRBJ1-5 TRBV4-3
CASSYSGRGGAYEQYF TGTGCCAGCAGTTACTCGGGTCGCGGCGGGGCCTACGAGCAGTACTTC once - TRBJ2-7 TRBV28
CASSPRSGPSSWLNTEAFF TGTGCCAGCAGCCCCCGGAGCGGTCCCTCTAGCTGGTTGAACACTGAAGCTTTCTTT few - TRBJ1-1 TRBV7-9
CASSLGSGQNTGELFF TGCGCCAGCAGCTTGGGTTCAGGCCAGAACACCGGGGAGCTGTTTTTT - - TRBJ2-2 TRBV5-1